The 29 T cell receptor beta chains below come from one sample, sequenced in a study of cytomegalovirus exposure and HLA in healthy donors. The PCR employed 60 Vbeta primers together with 13 Jbeta primers. Assay: immunoSEQ multiplex PCR; the TCRdb copy retains only in-frame clones and omits some. The sample lists about 81,000 clones; 70% to 80% were seen once. Specimen: PBMCs. All receptors derive from a man in his fifties or sixties in good health and CMV-seropositive.

The chain uses TRBV27 and TRBJ2-1; TRBD2 matches at 9 bases. In germline, CDR1 is MNHEY, CDR2 SMNVEV (reference sequence). The trim removed 5 bases at V and 5 bases at J, leaving 7 bases unmatched. This CDR3 has 15 amino acids. The chain's CDR3 is CASSRLAGVNNEQFF. For the CDR3, the DNA is TGTGCCAGCAGTCGGTTAGCGGGGGTCAACAATGAGCAGTTCTTC.

The gene calls are TRBV5-1 and TRBJ2-1; 9 bases are shared with TRBD2. Germline lookup yields CDR1 SGHRS and CDR2 YFSETQ. The CDR3 length is 17 residues. The V and J ends lost 3 bases and 8 bases, in that order; junction bases with no gene match: 15. This CDR3 is CASSSSGGGRANHEQFF. The DNA for the CDR3 is TGCGCCAGCAGCTCCTCGGGAGGCGGGAGGGCCAACCATGAGCAGTTCTTC.

This clone occurred once. The chain joins TRBV30 to TRBJ2-3, with D perhaps TRBD1 (5 bases). Germline lookup yields CDR1 GTSNPN and CDR2 SVGIG (reference sequence). Trimming took 4 bases from V and 8 from J, leaving 10 bases between them. This CDR3 region has 11 residues. The CDR3 reads CAWTDKGTQYF. The CDR3 coding sequence is TGTGCCTGGACGGACAAAGGTACGCAGTATTTT. The full variable domain, with the rest looked up from reference TRBV30 and TRBJ2-3, is SQTIHQWPATLVQPVGSPLSLECTVEGTSNPNLYWYRQAAGRGLQLLFYSVGIGQISSEVPQNLSASRPQDRQFILSSKKLLLSDSGFYLCAWTDKGTQYFGPGTRLTVL.

Turning to this clone: One end of the junction is discordant with germline, which a read error may explain. The V call is TRBV7-9, the J call TRBJ2-1; TRBD1 aligns across 8 bases. The CDR3 is 17 residues long. Germline loops: CDR1 SEHNR, CDR2 FQNEAQ (reference sequence). CDR3 DNA: TGTTCCAGCAGCTTCGCAAGACAGGGGATAATGAGCAATGAGCAGTTCTTC. Translating gives CSSSFARQGIMSNEQFF.

V is TRBV14 and J is TRBJ2-7; D perhaps matches TRBD1 (6 bases). The V and J ends lost 5 bases and 2 bases respectively, with 22 bases between them. The CDR3 is 17 residues long. From germline, CDR1 is SGHDN and CDR2 FVKESK. The CDR3 loop is CASSSFAQTGSTYEQYF. CDR3 sequence (DNA): TGTGCCAGCAGCTCATTCGCCCAGACAGGCTCCACCTACGAGCAGTACTTC.

Note on this clone: Other DNA sequences in this sample translate to the same CDR3. The chain couples TRBV6-4 to TRBJ2-3; D not resolved. Germline lookup yields CDR1 MRHNA and CDR2 SNTAGT. The CDR3 contains 14 residues. Trimming cost V 0 bases and J 0 bases, with 4 bases left between them. The CDR3 reads CASSDSASTDTQYF. The DNA for the CDR3 is TGTGCCAGCAGTGACTCAGCAAGCACAGATACGCAGTATTTT.

This clone showed up just once. The rearrangement joins TRBV10-3 to TRBJ2-2, with a tentative D call TRBD2 (6 bases). Trimming left V 7 bases short and J 0 bases short, with 9 bases between. The CDR3 totals 14 residues. Germline V gene lookup returns CDR1 ENHRY and CDR2 SYGVKD. The CDR3 here is CAITPSANTGELFF. For the CDR3, the DNA is TGTGCCATCACGCCTAGCGCGAACACCGGGGAGCTGTTTTTT.

The J gene is TRBJ2-7, the V gene TRBV30; 11 bases align to TRBD2. V shed 5 bases, J shed 1 base, and the junction held 4 bases outside the gene matches. Germline V gives CDR1 GTSNPN, CDR2 SVGIG (reference sequence). This CDR3 contains 14 residues. For the CDR3, the DNA is TGTGCCTGGTCTAGACTAGCGGGGTCCTACGAGCAGTACTTC. This gives the protein CAWSRLAGSYEQYF. Combining the CDR3 with reference TRBV30 and TRBJ2-7 gives the whole variable domain SQTIHQWPATLVQPVGSPLSLECTVEGTSNPNLYWYRQAAGRGLQLLFYSVGIGQISSEVPQNLSASRPQDRQFILSSKKLLLSDSGFYLCAWSRLAGSYEQYFGPGTRLTVT.

The J gene is TRBJ2-1, the V gene TRBV25-1; 8 bases match TRBD2. V dropped 5 bases and J dropped 5; count of bases not matched to a gene: 8. The CDR3 is made up of 15 amino acids. Per the germline V gene, CDR1 is MGHDK and CDR2 is SYGVNS. DNA of the CDR3: TGTGCCAGCAGTCCCCCGGGACTAGGGGACAATGAGCAGTTCTTC. Translation: CASSPPGLGDNEQFF.

The rearrangement links TRBV19 to TRBJ1-2; possibly TRBD1 for D (5 bases). This CDR3 has 13 amino acids. Germline V lookup: CDR1 LNHDA, CDR2 SQIVND (reference sequence). V lost 5 bases, J lost 6 bases, and 13 bases lay in between. CDR3 sequence: CASSGRVFDGYTF. CDR3 sequence (DNA): TGTGCCAGTAGTGGCAGGGTTTTCGATGGCTACACCTTC.

The chain joins TRBV18 to TRBJ2-1; weak D call: TRBD2 (5 bases). CDR1 and CDR2 from the germline V gene are KGHSH and LQKENI. There are 14 residues in the CDR3. V lost 0 bases and J 6 bases, leaving 9 bases between the germline ends. Written as DNA, the CDR3 is TGTGCCAGCTCACCACCGGCAGCGGTCAATGAGCAGTTCTTC. Protein: CASSPPAAVNEQFF. Based on the CDR3 plus reference TRBV18 and TRBJ2-1, the full variable domain is NAGVMQNPRHLVRRRGQEARLRCSPMKGHSHVYWYRQLPEEGLKFMVYLQKENIIDESGMPKERFSAEFPKEGPSILRIQQVVRGDSAAYFCASSPPAAVNEQFFGPGTRLTVL.

This clone was seen just once. J is TRBJ1-3 and V is TRBV19, with unresolved D. CDR1 and CDR2 (germline): LNHDA, SQIVND (reference sequence). V lost 6 bases to trimming and J lost 0 bases, with 9 bases between them. This CDR3 comprises 14 residues. CDR3: CASSPSSSGNTIYF. DNA for the CDR3: TGTGCCAGTAGCCCTAGTTCCTCTGGAAACACCATATATTTT. Based on the CDR3 plus reference TRBV19 and TRBJ1-3, the full variable domain is DGGITQSPKYLFRKEGQNVTLSCEQNLNHDAMYWYRQDPGQGLRLIYYSQIVNDFQKGDIAEGYSVSREKKESFPLTVTSAQKNPTAFYLCASSPSSSGNTIYFGEGSWLTVV.

V gene TRBV6-5 combines with J gene TRBJ1-4; maybe TRBD1 (6 bases). Germline V gene lookup returns CDR1 MNHEY and CDR2 SVGAGI. Trimming shortened V by 6 bases and J by 4 bases, and 9 bases separated the two germline ends. This CDR3 region has 13 residues. The CDR3 is CASRTDSNEKLFF. The CDR3, as DNA: TGTGCCAGCAGGACGGACAGTAATGAAAAACTGTTTTTT.

The chain uses TRBV9 and TRBJ1-1; D is possibly TRBD1 (5 bases). Trimming cost V 2 bases and J 6 bases, with 14 bases left between them. The CDR3 runs to 14 residues. The germline gives CDR1 SGDLS, CDR2 YYNGEE. The CDR3 DNA follows: TGTGCCAGCAGCGTCGGACCTGGGGGGTCTGAAGCTTTCTTT. Its protein product is CASSVGPGGSEAFF.

Worth noting for this clone: The CDR3 does not end in the conserved phenylalanine or tryptophan, so this is likely a read error. J is TRBJ2-7 and V is TRBV11-2; 7 bases are a match to TRBD2. With 5 bases clipped from V and 7 bases from J, the junction kept 17 bases outside the gene matches. Germline V gene sequence: CDR1 SGHAT, CDR2 FQNNGV. The CDR3 consists of 16 residues. The CDR3 region has the DNA TGTGCCAGCAGCCCGGTGGGGGGTGCGGGAGTGGTAGAGCAGTACTCC. Residues: CASSPVGGAGVVEQYS.

The chain uses TRBV14 and TRBJ2-1, with TRBD1 matching 11 bases. After removal of 0 bases from V and 5 bases from J, the junction contained 3 bases not matched to a gene. The germline V gene encodes CDR1 SGHDN and CDR2 FVKESK. The CDR3 spans 16 residues. The CDR3 coding sequence is TGTGCCAGCAGCCAAGACCCGGGACAGGGGGACAATGAGCAGTTCTTC. It codes for CASSQDPGQGDNEQFF.

The V and J genes are TRBV14 and TRBJ2-3; tentatively, D is TRBD1 (5 bases). CDR3 length: 15 amino acids. V shed 0 bases and J shed 3 bases, with 10 bases lying between them. Germline CDR1 and CDR2: SGHDN and FVKESK. In DNA form, the CDR3 reads TGTGCCAGCAGCCAAGACGGACAAGCTACAGATACGCAGTATTTT. Protein: CASSQDGQATDTQYF.

V is TRBV6-6 and J is TRBJ1-5; tentative D call: TRBD1 (6 bases). The V and J ends lost 5 bases and 5 bases respectively, with 16 bases between them. CDR3 size: 15 residues. Germline V gene data show CDR1 as MNHNY and CDR2 as SVGAGI (reference sequence). The CDR3 DNA reads as TGTGCCAGCAGTACCGCAGGGGCCATTTATCAGCCCCAGCATTTT. This sequence encodes CASSTAGAIYQPQHF.

The J gene is TRBJ1-2, the V gene TRBV10-3; tentatively, D is TRBD1 (6 bases). This CDR3 comprises 15 residues. Deletions cut 4 bases from V and 4 bases from J, with 16 bases between. Germline CDR1 and CDR2: ENHRY and SYGVKD. The CDR3 bases are TGTGCCATCAGTGGTTCGGGGGGCGCCCCCTATGGCTACACCTTC. As protein: CAISGSGGAPYGYTF.

The chain uses TRBV7-9 and TRBJ2-7; D remains unclear. V was shortened by 6 bases and J by 2 bases, with 11 bases between the two germline ends. Germline-derived CDR1 and CDR2 are SEHNR and FQNEAQ (reference sequence). The CDR3 runs 13 residues. For the CDR3, the DNA is TGTGCCAGCAGGGAAGACGGAGCCTACGAGCAGTACTTC. It codes for CASREDGAYEQYF.

J is TRBJ2-7 and V is TRBV29-1; TRBD2 agrees at 12 bases. Trimming took 4 bases from V and 3 from J; bases not matched to a gene: 10. Germline loops: CDR1 SQVTM, CDR2 ANQGSEA. This CDR3 is 16 amino acids long. CDR3 sequence: CSVVASGRAGVYEQYF. The CDR3 DNA is TGCAGCGTTGTCGCTAGCGGGAGGGCCGGGGTCTACGAGCAGTACTTC.

The CDR3 is CSVGGLAGTYEQYF. CDR3 in DNA: TGCAGCGTTGGGGGACTAGCGGGTACCTACGAGCAGTACTTC. V and J are TRBV29-1 and TRBJ2-7, with TRBD2 identical over 12 bases. The CDR3 has 14 amino acids. The junction had 3 bases not matched to a gene; V was cut back by 4 bases and J by 2 bases. The germline CDR1 and CDR2 sequences are SQVTM and ANQGSEA.

This clone was counted only a few times. This rearrangement joins TRBV5-1 to TRBJ2-5, with 10 bases that match TRBD2. V was clipped by 1 base and J by 5 bases; unmatched bases: 2. Germline-derived CDR1 and CDR2 are SGHRS and YFSETQ. The CDR3 has 14 residues. The CDR3 spells CASSLIAGGETQYF. The CDR3 DNA reads TGCGCCAGCAGCTTGATAGCGGGAGGTGAGACCCAGTACTTC.

This sequence joins TRBV12-5 and TRBJ2-1; 8 nucleotides match TRBD2. From germline, CDR1 is LGHNT and CDR2 FRNRAP. The CDR3 runs 15 residues. Losses at the gene ends were 2 bases for V and 4 bases for J; bases not matched to a gene: 4. The CDR3 DNA is TGTGCTAGTGGTTTGTGGCGGGAGGCGTACAATGAGCAGTTCTTC. Translated: CASGLWREAYNEQFF.

The chain uses TRBV7-2 and TRBJ2-2; 7 bases agree with TRBD1. The CDR3 runs 16 residues. Looked up from germline, CDR1 is SGHTA and CDR2 is FQGNSA. The ends lost 1 base at V and 2 bases at J; junction bases unmatched: 4. The CDR3 loop reads CASSLEGTVNTGELFF. In nucleotides, the CDR3 is TGTGCCAGCAGCTTAGAGGGGACAGTCAACACCGGGGAGCTGTTTTTT.

V and J are TRBV15 and TRBJ1-5; the match to TRBD1 covers 8 bases. Germline values: CDR1 LNHNV, CDR2 YYDKDF (reference sequence). The CDR3 is 16 residues long. Trimming cost V 8 bases and J 4 bases; bases outside gene matches: 13. This CDR3 reads CATQEVGRGQNQPQHF. The DNA of the CDR3 is TGTGCCACCCAGGAGGTGGGCAGGGGGCAGAATCAGCCCCAGCATTTT.

V usage is TRBV4-2 and J usage is TRBJ2-7, with TRBD2 matching over 9 bases. V shed 0 bases and J 6 bases; nucleotides not matched to a gene: 9. Germline V lookup: CDR1 LGHNA, CDR2 YNFKEQ. The CDR3 contains 16 residues. CDR3 nucleotide sequence: TGTGCCAGCAGCCAAGAGATAGCGGGAGAGGCGATCGAGCAGTACTTC. This encodes CASSQEIAGEAIEQYF.

The chain combines TRBV2 with TRBJ2-7; D is perhaps TRBD2 (5 bases). V gave up 7 bases and J gave up 3 bases, with 7 bases separating them. The CDR3 spans 11 residues. CDR1 SNHLY and CDR2 FYNNEI come from the germline V gene. For the CDR3, the DNA is TGTGCCAGCATTGGAGGCTACGAGCAGTACTTC. Translated, it gives CASIGGYEQYF.

This clone has just a few counts. This chain joins TRBV11-2 and TRBJ2-1, with D possibly being TRBD2 (5 bases). The germline V gene has CDR1 SGHAT and CDR2 FQNNGV. V was trimmed by 0 bases and J by 8 bases, leaving 11 bases between them. The CDR3 length is 14 residues. The CDR3 sequence is CASSLDPGSDEQFF. In DNA, the CDR3 is TGTGCCAGCAGCTTAGACCCGGGGAGCGATGAGCAGTTCTTC.